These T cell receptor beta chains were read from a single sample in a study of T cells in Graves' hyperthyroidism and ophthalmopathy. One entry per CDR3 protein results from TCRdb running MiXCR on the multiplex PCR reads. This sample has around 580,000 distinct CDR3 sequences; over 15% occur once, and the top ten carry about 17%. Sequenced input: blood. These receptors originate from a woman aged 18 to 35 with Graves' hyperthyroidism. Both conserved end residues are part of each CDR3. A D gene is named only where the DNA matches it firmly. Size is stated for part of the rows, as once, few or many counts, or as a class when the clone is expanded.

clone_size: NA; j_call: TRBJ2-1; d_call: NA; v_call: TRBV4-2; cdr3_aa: CASSQELVVGEQFF; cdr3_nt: TGTGCCAGCAGCCAAGAACTAGTTGTAGGTGAGCAGTTCTTC
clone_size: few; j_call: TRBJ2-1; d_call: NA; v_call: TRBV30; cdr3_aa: CAWSVGVYNEQFF; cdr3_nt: TGTGCCTGGAGTGTAGGGGTCTACAATGAGCAGTTCTTC
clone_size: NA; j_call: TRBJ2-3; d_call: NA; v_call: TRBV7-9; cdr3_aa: CASSRTGRGTDTQYF; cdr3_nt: TGTGCCAGCAGCCGAACAGGGAGGGGAACAGATACGCAGTATTTT
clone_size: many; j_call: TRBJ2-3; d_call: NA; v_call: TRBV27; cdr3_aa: CASSFLPTDTQYF; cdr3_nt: TGTGCCAGCAGTTTCCTACCCACAGATACGCAGTATTTT
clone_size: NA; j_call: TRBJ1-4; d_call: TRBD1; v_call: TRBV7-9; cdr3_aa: CASSLGSQGTGDEKLFF; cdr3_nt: TGTGCCAGCAGCTTAGGCAGCCAAGGGACAGGGGACGAAAAACTGTTTTTT
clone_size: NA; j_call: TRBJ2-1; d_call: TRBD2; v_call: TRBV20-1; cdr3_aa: CSARGPLAENEQFF; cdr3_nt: TGCAGTGCTAGAGGTCCCCTAGCGGAGAATGAGCAGTTCTTC
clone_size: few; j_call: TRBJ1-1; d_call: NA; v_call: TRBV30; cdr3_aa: CAWGGGPEAFF; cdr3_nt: TGTGCCTGGGGGGGAGGCCCTGAAGCTTTCTTT
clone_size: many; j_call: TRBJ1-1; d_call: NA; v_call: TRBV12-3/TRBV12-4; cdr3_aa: CASSLRSGNTEAFF; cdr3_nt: TGTGCCAGCAGTTTAAGGTCGGGGAACACTGAAGCTTTCTTT
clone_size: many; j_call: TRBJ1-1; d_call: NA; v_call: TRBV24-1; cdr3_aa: CATRGGDTEAFF; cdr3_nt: TGTGCCACCAGGGGTGGAGACACTGAAGCTTTCTTT
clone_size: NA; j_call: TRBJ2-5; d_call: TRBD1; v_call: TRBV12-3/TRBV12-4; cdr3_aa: CASRGQGRYETQYF; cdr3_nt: TGTGCCAGCAGGGGACAGGGGCGCTACGAGACCCAGTACTTC
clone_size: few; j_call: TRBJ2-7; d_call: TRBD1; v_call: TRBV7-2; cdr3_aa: CASSNDRDSSYEQYF; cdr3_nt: TGTGCCAGCAGCAACGACCGGGACAGCTCCTACGAGCAGTACTTC
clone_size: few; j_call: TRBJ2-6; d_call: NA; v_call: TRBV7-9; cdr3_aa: CASSFPGPISGANVLTF; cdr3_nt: TGTGCCAGCAGCTTTCCGGGACCGATTTCTGGGGCCAACGTCCTGACTTTC
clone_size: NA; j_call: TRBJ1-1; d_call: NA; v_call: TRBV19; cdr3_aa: CASSNRVTEAFF; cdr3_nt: TGTGCCAGTAGTAACAGGGTTACTGAAGCTTTCTTT
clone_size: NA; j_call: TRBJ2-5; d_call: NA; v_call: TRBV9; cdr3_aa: CASSVGIKFETQYF; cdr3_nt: TGTGCCAGCAGCGTAGGGATCAAATTCGAGACCCAGTACTTC
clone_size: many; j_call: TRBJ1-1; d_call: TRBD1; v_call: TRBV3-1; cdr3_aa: CASSQNRGNTEAFF; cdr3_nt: TGTGCCAGCAGCCAAAACAGGGGGAACACTGAAGCTTTCTTT
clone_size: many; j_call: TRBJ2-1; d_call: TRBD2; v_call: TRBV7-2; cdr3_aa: CASSRTSGGGYNEQFF; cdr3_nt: TGTGCCAGCAGCCGGACTAGCGGGGGGGGTTACAATGAGCAGTTCTTC
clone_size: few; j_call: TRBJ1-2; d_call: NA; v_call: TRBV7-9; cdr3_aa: CASSLEGHYGYTF; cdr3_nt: TGTGCCAGCAGCTTGGAGGGGCATTATGGCTACACCTTC
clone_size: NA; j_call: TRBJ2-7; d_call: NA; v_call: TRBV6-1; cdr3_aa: CASRGARNSYEQYF; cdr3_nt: TGTGCCAGCAGGGGGGCTAGAAACTCCTACGAGCAGTACTTC
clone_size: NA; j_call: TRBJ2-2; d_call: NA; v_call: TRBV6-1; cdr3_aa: CASSRPESGTGELFF; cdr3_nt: TGTGCCAGCAGCCGGCCGGAGTCGGGCACCGGGGAGCTGTTTTTT
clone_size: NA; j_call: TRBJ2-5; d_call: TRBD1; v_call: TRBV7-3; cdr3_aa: CASSKGAMETQYF; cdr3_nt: TGTGCCAGCAGTAAGGGGGCGATGGAGACCCAGTACTTC
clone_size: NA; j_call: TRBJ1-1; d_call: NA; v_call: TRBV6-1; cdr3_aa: CASSPIGTSRNTEAFF; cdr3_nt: TGTGCCAGCAGTCCTATCGGGACAAGTAGGAACACTGAAGCTTTCTTT
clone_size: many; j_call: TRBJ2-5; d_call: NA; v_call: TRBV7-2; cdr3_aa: CASSTGTRRYF; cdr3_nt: TGTGCCAGCAGCACCGGGACCCGCCGGTACTTC
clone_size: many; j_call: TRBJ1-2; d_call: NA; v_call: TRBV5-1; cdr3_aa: CASSLDSYFGGYTF; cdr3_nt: TGCGCCAGCAGCTTAGACAGTTATTTTGGTGGCTACACCTTC
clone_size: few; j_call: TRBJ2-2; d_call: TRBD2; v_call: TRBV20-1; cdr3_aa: CSALSGGTGELFF; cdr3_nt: TGCAGTGCACTAAGCGGGGGGACCGGGGAGCTGTTTTTT
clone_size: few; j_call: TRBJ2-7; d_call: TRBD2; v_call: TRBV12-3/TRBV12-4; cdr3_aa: CASSPGLAGEFYEQYF; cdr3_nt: TGTGCCAGCAGCCCAGGACTAGCGGGAGAGTTTTACGAGCAGTACTTC
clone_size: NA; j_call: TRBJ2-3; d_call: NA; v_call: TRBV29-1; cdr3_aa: CSVGPGGTQYF; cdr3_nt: TGCAGCGTGGGACCAGGCGGTACGCAGTATTTT
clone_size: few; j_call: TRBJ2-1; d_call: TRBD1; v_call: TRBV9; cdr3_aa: CASSVAGTGYNEQFF; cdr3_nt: TGTGCCAGCAGCGTAGCTGGGACAGGATACAATGAGCAGTTCTTC
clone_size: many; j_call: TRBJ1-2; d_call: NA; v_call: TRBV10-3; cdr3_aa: CAVQGNYGYTF; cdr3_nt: TGTGCGGTGCAGGGAAACTATGGCTACACCTTC
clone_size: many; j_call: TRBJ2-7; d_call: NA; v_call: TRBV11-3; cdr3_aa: CASSPIGLTYEQYF; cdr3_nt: TGTGCCAGCAGCCCGATCGGGTTAACCTACGAGCAGTACTTC
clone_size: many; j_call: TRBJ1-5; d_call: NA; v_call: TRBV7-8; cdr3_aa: CASSLGVGVFQPQHF; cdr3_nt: TGTGCCAGCAGCTTAGGCGTTGGGGTCTTTCAGCCCCAGCATTTT
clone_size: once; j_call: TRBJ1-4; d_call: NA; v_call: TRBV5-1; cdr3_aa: CASSLGDRFNEKLFF; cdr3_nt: TGCGCCAGCAGCTTGGGCGACAGATTTAATGAAAAACTGTTTTTT
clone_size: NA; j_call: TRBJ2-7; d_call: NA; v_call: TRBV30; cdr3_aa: CAWSFNGSGEQYF; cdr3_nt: TGTGCCTGGAGTTTTAACGGGAGCGGTGAGCAGTACTTC
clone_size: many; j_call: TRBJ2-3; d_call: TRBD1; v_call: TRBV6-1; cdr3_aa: CASRDRGATDTQYF; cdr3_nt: TGTGCCAGCAGGGACAGGGGGGCGACAGATACGCAGTATTTT
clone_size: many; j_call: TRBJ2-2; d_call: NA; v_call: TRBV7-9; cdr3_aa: CASSLGVLGELFF; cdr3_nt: TGTGCCAGCAGCTTAGGGGTCCTCGGGGAGCTGTTTTTT
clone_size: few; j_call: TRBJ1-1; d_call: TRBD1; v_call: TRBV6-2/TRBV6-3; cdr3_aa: CASRDRAIPEAFF; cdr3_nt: TGTGCCAGTCGCGACAGGGCGATCCCTGAAGCTTTCTTT